This TCR beta chain was sequenced during a study of blood T cell repertoires in COVID-19. Study as a whole: Samples taken during acute and convalescent COVID-19 were collected in the United States, Italy and Spain.

TCRdb's copy holds only in-frame clones and misses some; the assay was immunoSEQ multiplex PCR. The repertoire consists of some 140,000 clones, with less than 95% occurring once and the leading ten covering 0.45% to 0.65%. This clone was found once. With V trimmed by 4 bases and J by 0 bases, 2 bases remained unmatched. Germline CDR1 reads MNHNY; CDR2 reads SVGAGI (reference sequence). This CDR3 region has 16 residues. The chain has TRBV6-6 and TRBJ2-4; TRBD2 matches at 11 bases. The sample taken for sequencing was peripheral blood. The sequence derives from a man aged 45-65 years with acute or convalescent COVID-19. CDR3: CASSSGLAGAKNIQYF. The CDR3 DNA sequence: TGTGCCAGCAGTTCCGGACTAGCGGGAGCCAAAAACATTCAGTACTTC.